This T cell receptor (beta chain) was observed in a study of technical replicates of blood from a handful of donors. Assay used: immunoSEQ multiplex PCR; TCRdb lists only in-frame clones, some missing. The sample shows 100,000 or so clones, approximately 96% of them seen only once. V lost 1 base and J lost 0; bases outside the gene matches: 10. The germline CDR1 and CDR2 sequences are GTSNPN and SVGIG (reference sequence). This CDR3 spans 18 amino acids. This receptor was taken from a human donor in good health. Input material: T cells isolated from PBMCs. The chain combines TRBV30 with TRBJ1-3; TRBD1 matches 9 bases. In nucleotides, the CDR3 is TGTGCCTGGAGTGAATGGACAGGGGACTTCCTCTCTGGAAACACCATATATTTT. It translates to CAWSEWTGDFLSGNTIYF.